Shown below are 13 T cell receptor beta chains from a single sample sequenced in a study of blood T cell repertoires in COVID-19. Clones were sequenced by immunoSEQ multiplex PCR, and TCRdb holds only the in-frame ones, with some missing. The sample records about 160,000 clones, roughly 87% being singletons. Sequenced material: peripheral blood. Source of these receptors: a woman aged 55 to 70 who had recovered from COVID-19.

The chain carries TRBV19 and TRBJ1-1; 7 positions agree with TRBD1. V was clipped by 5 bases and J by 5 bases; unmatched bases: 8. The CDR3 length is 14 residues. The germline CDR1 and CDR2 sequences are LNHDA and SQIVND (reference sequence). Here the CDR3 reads CASSLRQGETEAFF. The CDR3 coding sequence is TGTGCCAGTAGTCTACGACAGGGAGAAACTGAAGCTTTCTTT.

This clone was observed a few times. CDR3 nucleotides: TGTGCCAGCAGTGACAGGAACGATGAGCAGTTCTTC. This translates into CASSDRNDEQFF. The rearrangement joins TRBV6-1 to TRBJ2-1; D unresolved. The V end was cut by 3 bases, the J end by 8 bases, with 8 bases between. This CDR3 is built from 12 residues. Germline V gene data show CDR1 as MNHNS and CDR2 as SASEGT.

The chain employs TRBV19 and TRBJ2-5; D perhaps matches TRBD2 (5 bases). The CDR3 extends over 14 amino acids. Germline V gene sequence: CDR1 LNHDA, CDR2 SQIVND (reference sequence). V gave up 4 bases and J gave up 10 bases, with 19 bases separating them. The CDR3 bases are TGTGCCAGTAGTACGGACTCCCGGCTGGGCGACCAGTACTTC. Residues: CASSTDSRLGDQYF.

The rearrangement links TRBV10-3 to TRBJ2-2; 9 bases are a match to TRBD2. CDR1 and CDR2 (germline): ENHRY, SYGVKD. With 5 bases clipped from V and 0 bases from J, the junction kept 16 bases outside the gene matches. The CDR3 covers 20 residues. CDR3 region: CAISRISGSLSRSNTGELFF. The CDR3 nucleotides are TGTGCCATCAGTAGGATTAGCGGGAGTTTATCGAGGTCGAACACCGGGGAGCTGTTTTTT.

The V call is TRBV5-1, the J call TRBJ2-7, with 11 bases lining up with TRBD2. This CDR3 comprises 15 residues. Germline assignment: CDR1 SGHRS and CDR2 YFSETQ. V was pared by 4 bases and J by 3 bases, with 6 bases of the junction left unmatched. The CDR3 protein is CASSISGGAFYEQYF. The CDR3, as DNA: TGCGCCAGCAGCATTAGCGGGGGGGCTTTCTACGAGCAGTACTTC.

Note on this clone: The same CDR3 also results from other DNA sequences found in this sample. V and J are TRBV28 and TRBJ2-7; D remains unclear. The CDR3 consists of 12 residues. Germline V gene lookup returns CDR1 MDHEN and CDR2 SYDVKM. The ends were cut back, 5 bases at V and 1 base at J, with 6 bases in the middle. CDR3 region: CASSLLSYEQYF. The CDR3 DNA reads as TGTGCCAGCAGTCTCCTGTCCTACGAGCAGTACTTC. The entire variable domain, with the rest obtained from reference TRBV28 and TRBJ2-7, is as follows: DVKVTQSSRYLVKRTGEKVFLECVQDMDHENMFWYRQDPGLGLRLIYFSYDVKMKEKGDIPEGYSVSREKKERFSLILESASTNQTSMYLCASSLLSYEQYFGPGTRLTVT.

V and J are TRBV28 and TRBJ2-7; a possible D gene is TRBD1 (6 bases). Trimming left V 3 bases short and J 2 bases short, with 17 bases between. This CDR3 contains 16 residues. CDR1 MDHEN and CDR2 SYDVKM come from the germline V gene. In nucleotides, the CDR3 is TGTGCCAGCAGTTTGAGGGGGAGCCGGCGGACCTACGAGCAGTACTTC. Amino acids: CASSLRGSRRTYEQYF.

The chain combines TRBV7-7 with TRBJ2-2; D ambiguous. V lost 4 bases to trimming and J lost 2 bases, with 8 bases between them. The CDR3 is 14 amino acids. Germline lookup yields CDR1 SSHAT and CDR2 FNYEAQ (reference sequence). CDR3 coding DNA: TGTGCCAGCAGCTATACACGAAACACCGGGGAGCTGTTTTTT. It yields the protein CASSYTRNTGELFF.

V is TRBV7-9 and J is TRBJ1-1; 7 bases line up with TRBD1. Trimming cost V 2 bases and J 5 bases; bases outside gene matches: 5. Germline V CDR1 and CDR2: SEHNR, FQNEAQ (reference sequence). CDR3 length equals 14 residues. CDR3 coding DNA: TGTGCCAGCAGCTTATTACAGGGGATTACTGAAGCTTTCTTT. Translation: CASSLLQGITEAFF.

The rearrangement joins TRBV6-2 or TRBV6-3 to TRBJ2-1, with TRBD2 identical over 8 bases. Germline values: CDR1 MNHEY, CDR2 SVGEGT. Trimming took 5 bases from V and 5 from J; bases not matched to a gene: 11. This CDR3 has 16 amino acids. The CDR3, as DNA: TGTGCCAGCAGTCCCTCATTGGTAGCGGGGAACAATGAGCAGTTCTTC. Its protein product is CASSPSLVAGNNEQFF.

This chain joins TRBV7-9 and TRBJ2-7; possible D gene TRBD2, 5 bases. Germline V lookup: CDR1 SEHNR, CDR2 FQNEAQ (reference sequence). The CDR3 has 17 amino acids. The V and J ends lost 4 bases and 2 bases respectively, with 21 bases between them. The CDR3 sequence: CASSYQLVSGSPYEQYF. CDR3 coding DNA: TGTGCCAGCAGCTATCAGCTTGTCTCGGGGTCTCCCTACGAGCAGTACTTC.

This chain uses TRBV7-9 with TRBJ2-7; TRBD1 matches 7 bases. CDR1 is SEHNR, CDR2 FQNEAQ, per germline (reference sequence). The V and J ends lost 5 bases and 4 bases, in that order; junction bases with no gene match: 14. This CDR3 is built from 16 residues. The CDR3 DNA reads TGTGCCAGCAGCCCACGGGGCACGACAGGGTTTTACGAGCAGTACTTC. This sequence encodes CASSPRGTTGFYEQYF.

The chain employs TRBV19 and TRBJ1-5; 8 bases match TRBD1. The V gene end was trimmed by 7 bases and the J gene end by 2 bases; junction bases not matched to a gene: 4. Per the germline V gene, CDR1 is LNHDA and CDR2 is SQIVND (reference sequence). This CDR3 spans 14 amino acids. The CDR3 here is CASKTTGGNQPQHF. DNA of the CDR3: TGTGCCAGTAAGACGACAGGGGGCAATCAGCCCCAGCATTTT.